This TCR beta chain was found in a study of blood T cells in healthy people across ages. With V trimmed by 2 bases and J by 4 bases, 5 bases remained unmatched. This CDR3 comprises 16 residues. Germline CDR1 reads SGHTA; CDR2 reads FQGTGA. A J-beta primer mix and a sample-barcoded 5' primer were used in a second PCR of roughly 6 to 11 cycles. Each CDR3 protein gets one entry after TCRdb re-called the 5' RACE reads with MiXCR. The top ten clones hold around 11% of a sample with under 2 million distinct CDR3 sequences, roughly 30% of them seen once. Study observations and caveats: Lack of knowledge of donor CMV status possibly confounded expanded clonotype changes.

The sample providers were healthy Caucasian people from Russia, aged about 6 to 100. Peripheral blood, 9.5 to 10 milliliters per donor, was collected. Researchers isolated at least 6 million PBMCs per sample. As regards this clonotype: No antigen is known for it.

What was sequenced was blood. V and J are TRBV7-3 and TRBJ2-1; the match to TRBD2 covers 10 bases. The origin of this receptor is a woman between 25 and 40 years old in good health. The CDR3 DNA reads as TGTGCCAGCAGCTTAGTAGCGGGAGGACTTTACAATGAGCAGTTCTTC. This gives the protein CASSLVAGGLYNEQFF. Looking up the rest from reference TRBV7-3 and TRBJ2-1 gives the full variable domain: GAGVSQTPSNKVTEKGKYVELRCDPISGHTALYWYRQSLGQGPEFLIYFQGTGAADDSGLPNDRFFAVRPEGSVSTLKIQRTERGDSAVYLCASSLVAGGLYNEQFFGPGTRLTVL.